This is a list of T cell receptor beta chains from one sample in a study of blood T cell repertoires in COVID-19. Assay: immunoSEQ multiplex PCR; the TCRdb copy retains only in-frame clones and omits some. The data hold 200,000 to 250,000 clones, with around 84% observed a single time. Sequencing used peripheral blood. The receptors were gathered from a man under 40 with active or convalescent COVID-19. Both conserved end residues are part of each CDR3. The order of the fields is CDR3 protein, clone size, J gene, CDR3 length, V gene. Size is stated for part of the rows, as once, few or many counts, or as a class when the clone is expanded.

CDR3 protein: CASSATGATNEKLFF
clone size: few
J gene: TRBJ1-4
CDR3 length: 15
V gene: TRBV2

CDR3 protein: CASRERGLDSYEQYF
clone size: few
J gene: TRBJ2-7
CDR3 length: 15
V gene: TRBV2

CDR3 protein: CASSLAGGGTQYF
clone size: -
J gene: TRBJ2-3
CDR3 length: 13
V gene: TRBV7-9

CDR3 protein: CASSLASQGETQYF
clone size: -
J gene: TRBJ2-5
CDR3 length: 14
V gene: TRBV5-1

CDR3 protein: CASSFPGQRIPDTQYF
clone size: -
J gene: TRBJ2-3
CDR3 length: 16
V gene: TRBV5-4

CDR3 protein: CASSPGAGTHSYEQYF
clone size: once
J gene: TRBJ2-7
CDR3 length: 16
V gene: TRBV3-1/TRBV3-2

CDR3 protein: CASSPGGPLYEQYF
clone size: -
J gene: TRBJ2-7
CDR3 length: 14
V gene: TRBV11-2

CDR3 protein: CASSASGRAPGANVLTF
clone size: -
J gene: TRBJ2-6
CDR3 length: 17
V gene: TRBV7-2

CDR3 protein: CASSQLTGLGIGEQYF
clone size: -
J gene: TRBJ2-7
CDR3 length: 16
V gene: TRBV4-3

CDR3 protein: CASSPLLDSYNEQFF
clone size: once
J gene: TRBJ2-1
CDR3 length: 15
V gene: TRBV18

CDR3 protein: CAWSPGGSGEDTQYF
clone size: -
J gene: TRBJ2-3
CDR3 length: 15
V gene: TRBV30

CDR3 protein: CASSWGAGGENEKLFF
clone size: -
J gene: TRBJ1-4
CDR3 length: 16
V gene: TRBV5-1

CDR3 protein: CASSGRGGFYEQYF
clone size: once
J gene: TRBJ2-7
CDR3 length: 14
V gene: TRBV11-2

CDR3 protein: CAWSVGWTGTGHGYTF
clone size: -
J gene: TRBJ1-2
CDR3 length: 16
V gene: TRBV30

CDR3 protein: CASSKEGDRINEQFF
clone size: -
J gene: TRBJ2-1
CDR3 length: 15
V gene: TRBV21-1

CDR3 protein: CASSYRGSSYEQYF
clone size: -
J gene: TRBJ2-7
CDR3 length: 14
V gene: TRBV6-5

CDR3 protein: CASRSGGAITEAFF
clone size: once
J gene: TRBJ1-1
CDR3 length: 14
V gene: TRBV19

CDR3 protein: CASRLGTGRHEKLFF
clone size: once
J gene: TRBJ1-4
CDR3 length: 15
V gene: TRBV6-5

CDR3 protein: CASSYSMVRDLGELFF
clone size: -
J gene: TRBJ2-2
CDR3 length: 16
V gene: TRBV6-5

CDR3 protein: CASSPNGYSGNTIYF
clone size: few
J gene: TRBJ1-3
CDR3 length: 15
V gene: TRBV18

CDR3 protein: CASSLGSVPQETQYF
clone size: -
J gene: TRBJ2-5
CDR3 length: 15
V gene: TRBV5-1

CDR3 protein: CASSPGGRQPQHF
clone size: -
J gene: TRBJ1-5
CDR3 length: 13
V gene: TRBV28

CDR3 protein: CASSFTTLGANVLTF
clone size: once
J gene: TRBJ2-6
CDR3 length: 15
V gene: TRBV7-9

CDR3 protein: CASSFQREEETQYF
clone size: -
J gene: TRBJ2-5
CDR3 length: 14
V gene: TRBV11-2

CDR3 protein: CSVLRDRGQDTQYF
clone size: once
J gene: TRBJ2-3
CDR3 length: 14
V gene: TRBV29-1

CDR3 protein: CSARQFEQAFF
clone size: many
J gene: TRBJ1-1
CDR3 length: 11
V gene: TRBV20-1

CDR3 protein: CASRDRVNTGELFF
clone size: -
J gene: TRBJ2-2
CDR3 length: 14
V gene: TRBV9

CDR3 protein: CASRTDAGSGYTF
clone size: -
J gene: TRBJ1-2
CDR3 length: 13
V gene: TRBV2

CDR3 protein: CASAPGDRPYEQYF
clone size: -
J gene: TRBJ2-7
CDR3 length: 14
V gene: TRBV7-2

CDR3 protein: CASSPPFGQGPQETQYF
clone size: -
J gene: TRBJ2-5
CDR3 length: 17
V gene: TRBV18

CDR3 protein: CAWSTERDQPQHF
clone size: -
J gene: TRBJ1-5
CDR3 length: 13
V gene: TRBV30

CDR3 protein: CASSFVTGGGYTF
clone size: -
J gene: TRBJ1-2
CDR3 length: 13
V gene: TRBV12-3/TRBV12-4

CDR3 protein: CASSQDKWSVSTGEQYF
clone size: -
J gene: TRBJ2-7
CDR3 length: 17
V gene: TRBV4-3

CDR3 protein: CAGGTENTEAFF
clone size: -
J gene: TRBJ1-1
CDR3 length: 12
V gene: TRBV7-9

CDR3 protein: CASNDGGGTDTQYF
clone size: -
J gene: TRBJ2-3
CDR3 length: 14
V gene: TRBV19

CDR3 protein: CASSFGPANYGYTF
clone size: -
J gene: TRBJ1-2
CDR3 length: 14
V gene: TRBV27

CDR3 protein: CASSQGPGGISGNTIYF
clone size: -
J gene: TRBJ1-3
CDR3 length: 17
V gene: TRBV4-3

CDR3 protein: CASSQGAGFNQETQYF
clone size: -
J gene: TRBJ2-5
CDR3 length: 16
V gene: TRBV4-1

CDR3 protein: CASSQQGIGLTEAFF
clone size: few
J gene: TRBJ1-1
CDR3 length: 15
V gene: TRBV27

CDR3 protein: CASSPRGEGTGELFF
clone size: -
J gene: TRBJ2-2
CDR3 length: 15
V gene: TRBV9

CDR3 protein: CASSLNRGLYGYTF
clone size: -
J gene: TRBJ1-2
CDR3 length: 14
V gene: TRBV7-2

CDR3 protein: CASSFPADTQYF
clone size: -
J gene: TRBJ2-3
CDR3 length: 12
V gene: TRBV5-1

CDR3 protein: CASSLTGSNQPQHF
clone size: -
J gene: TRBJ1-5
CDR3 length: 14
V gene: TRBV27

CDR3 protein: CASSKLANQETQYF
clone size: once
J gene: TRBJ2-5
CDR3 length: 14
V gene: TRBV18

CDR3 protein: CASSLWLAGGIEETQYF
clone size: -
J gene: TRBJ2-5
CDR3 length: 17
V gene: TRBV7-2

CDR3 protein: CASSPGGSTEAFF
clone size: -
J gene: TRBJ1-1
CDR3 length: 13
V gene: TRBV7-9

CDR3 protein: CASSFGSTGEEQYF
clone size: -
J gene: TRBJ2-7
CDR3 length: 14
V gene: TRBV5-1

CDR3 protein: CASSPRDTQYF
clone size: -
J gene: TRBJ2-3
CDR3 length: 11
V gene: TRBV7-6

CDR3 protein: CASSLSGQGREQYF
clone size: few
J gene: TRBJ2-7
CDR3 length: 14
V gene: TRBV18

CDR3 protein: CASSAFTEAFF
clone size: -
J gene: TRBJ1-1
CDR3 length: 11
V gene: TRBV2

CDR3 protein: CASRRGVQSIYGYTF
clone size: -
J gene: TRBJ1-2
CDR3 length: 15
V gene: TRBV28

CDR3 protein: CASSQIGANTEAFF
clone size: -
J gene: TRBJ1-1
CDR3 length: 14
V gene: TRBV4-3

CDR3 protein: CASTEGRGNIQYF
clone size: -
J gene: TRBJ2-4
CDR3 length: 13
V gene: TRBV28